Listed here are 23 T cell receptor beta chains from one sample, sequenced in a study of STAT3 mutations in large granular lymphocyte leukemia. Data came from immunoSEQ multiplex PCR; TCRdb stores just in-frame clones and leaves some out. The sample contains around 39,000 clones, nearly 90% of which appear only once. No antigen is known for these receptors. Study-level findings and limits: At least one immunodominant TCR beta clonotype appeared in every T-cell large granular lymphocyte leukemia patient.

The sample consisted of PBMCs. These receptors were taken from a human donor with T large granular lymphocyte leukemia. Some clones in this sample may be carry-over from other donors' samples.

The rearrangement uses TRBV27 and TRBJ1-2; 7 bases map to TRBD1. J lost 2 bases, V lost 3 bases, and 12 bases had no gene match. Germline V gene data show CDR1 as MNHEY and CDR2 as SMNVEV (reference sequence). The CDR3 has 17 residues. The CDR3 bases are TGTGCCAGCAGTTTGGCGGCAACAGGGGCTACCAACTATGGCTACACCTTC. It specifies CASSLAATGATNYGYTF.

This clone was counted a single time. The rearrangement links TRBV7-8 to TRBJ1-2; D may be TRBD1 (6 bases). The germline CDR1 and CDR2 sequences are SGHVS and FQNEAQ. Trimming removed 1 base at V and 2 bases at J, with 14 bases between. There are 16 residues in the CDR3. The CDR3 region has the DNA TGTGCCAGCAGCTTAGTGGGGGGACAAGGGAACTATGGCTACACCTTC. It specifies CASSLVGGQGNYGYTF.

The gene calls are TRBV30 and TRBJ2-3; maybe TRBD1 (5 bases). V lost 2 bases, J lost 6 bases, and 9 bases lay in between. The CDR3 runs 12 residues. Germline V gene lookup returns CDR1 GTSNPN and CDR2 SVGIG (reference sequence). The DNA of the CDR3 is TGTGCCTGGAGTTCCAGGGCCGATACGCAGTATTTT. Amino acid sequence: CAWSSRADTQYF.

V and J are TRBV5-1 and TRBJ2-7, with D possibly TRBD1 on 6 matching bases. V dropped 6 bases and J dropped 0 bases, with 16 bases sitting between them. The germline CDR1 and CDR2 sequences are SGHRS and YFSETQ. CDR3 size: 15 residues. CDR3 nucleotide sequence: TGCGCCAGCAAGGCGTCACAGGGCCTCTCCTACGAGCAGTACTTC. Translation gives CASKASQGLSYEQYF.

This clone was seen ten or more times. J is TRBJ1-1 and V is TRBV7-2; TRBD1 might be the D (5 bases). The CDR3 length is 15 residues. Germline CDR1 reads SGHTA; CDR2 reads FQGNSA. The V gene lost 1 base and the J gene lost 0 bases, with 9 bases spanning the gap. This CDR3 reads CASSLGQNMNTEAFF. In DNA form, the CDR3 reads TGTGCCAGCAGCTTAGGACAGAACATGAACACTGAAGCTTTCTTT. The variable domain in full, completed from reference TRBV7-2 and TRBJ1-1, reads GAGVSQSPSNKVTEKGKDVELRCDPISGHTALYWYRQSLGQGLEFLIYFQGNSAPDKSGLPSDRFSAERTGGSVSTLTIQRTQQEDSAVYLCASSLGQNMNTEAFFGQGTRLTVV.

In its sample, this clone was seen a few times. This chain links TRBV7-9 with TRBJ1-1; 8 nucleotides align to TRBD1. Germline CDR1 and CDR2: SEHNR and FQNEAQ (reference sequence). V shed 3 bases and J 1 base; nucleotides not matched to a gene: 7. The CDR3 extends over 16 amino acids. CDR3 coding DNA: TGTGCCAGCAGCTTTTTGGGCAGGGGGCAGAACACTGAAGCTTTCTTT. Amino acid sequence: CASSFLGRGQNTEAFF.

The genes are TRBV5-1 and TRBJ1-1, with no clear D. CDR1 is SGHRS, CDR2 YFSETQ, per germline. With 6 bases removed from V and 0 bases from J, the gap between germline ends came to 15 bases. CDR3 length: 15 residues. The CDR3 loop is CASKEAGGVNTEAFF. The CDR3 DNA follows: TGCGCCAGCAAAGAGGCAGGTGGGGTGAACACTGAAGCTTTCTTT.

This clone was recorded a few times. J is TRBJ2-2 and V is TRBV5-8; TRBD2 might be the D (5 bases). This CDR3 spans 13 amino acids. V was cut by 1 base and J by 7 bases, with 8 bases left in between. CDR1 and CDR2 from the germline V gene are SGHTS and YDEGEE. The CDR3 region has the DNA TGTGCCAGCAGCTTGTGGGAGAGCGGGGAGCTGTTTTTT. This sequence encodes CASSLWESGELFF.

The gene calls are TRBV6-5 and TRBJ1-3; D unclear. V gave up 7 bases and J gave up 2 bases, with 9 bases separating them. In germline, CDR1 is MNHEY, CDR2 SVGAGI. The CDR3 totals 13 residues. CDR3 bases: TGTGCCAGCACCTACCACCCTGGAAACACCATATATTTT. Its translation: CASTYHPGNTIYF.

The chain is built from TRBV11-2 and TRBJ2-4, with 7 nucleotides matching TRBD1. Germline CDR1 SGHAT, CDR2 FQNNGV. This CDR3 has 15 residues. The V and J ends lost 3 bases and 6 bases, in that order; junction bases with no gene match: 8. CDR3 nucleotide sequence: TGTGCCAGCAGCTTGCTAGGGGGCGGTGGAAACATTCAGTACTTC. Its translation: CASSLLGGGGNIQYF.

In DNA form, the CDR3 reads TGTGCCAGCAGCTTAAACCGAATCTATGGCTACACCTTC. Its protein product is CASSLNRIYGYTF. The chain joins TRBV7-9 to TRBJ1-2; D unresolved. Germline CDR1 and CDR2: SEHNR and FQNEAQ (reference sequence). V was trimmed by 2 bases and J by 4 bases, leaving 8 bases between them. The CDR3 consists of 13 residues.

The genes are TRBV6-6 and TRBJ1-5, with 7 nucleotides matching TRBD1. Germline trimming cut 6 bases from V and 3 bases from J; bases unmatched to any gene: 2. Germline CDR1 and CDR2: MNHNY and SVGAGI (reference sequence). This CDR3 region has 13 residues. The CDR3 is CASSGQANQPQHF. CDR3 nucleotides: TGTGCCAGCAGCGGACAGGCCAATCAGCCCCAGCATTTT.

The chain recombines TRBV7-9 with TRBJ1-5; no definite D call. The CDR3 length is 13 residues. V lost 5 bases and J lost 7, with 12 bases in between. The germline CDR1 and CDR2 sequences are SEHNR and FQNEAQ (reference sequence). The CDR3 is CASSTGQTQPQHF. The CDR3 nucleotides read TGTGCCAGCAGCACCGGCCAGACCCAGCCCCAGCATTTT. The variable domain in full, with the rest retrieved from reference TRBV7-9 and TRBJ1-5, is DTGVSQNPRHKITKRGQNVTFRCDPISEHNRLYWYRQTLGQGPEFLTYFQNEAQLEKSRLLSDRFSAERPKGSFSTLEIQRTEQGDSAMYLCASSTGQTQPQHFGDGTRLSIL.

The rearrangement joins TRBV28 to TRBJ1-6; 8 bases align to TRBD1. CDR1 and CDR2 (germline): MDHEN, SYDVKM. V was clipped by 6 bases and J by 7 bases; unmatched bases: 8. This CDR3 is 15 amino acids long. The CDR3 DNA is TGTGCCAGCAGGCCAACAGGGGGAGGCAATTCACCCCTCCACTTT. It translates to CASRPTGGGNSPLHF.

The gene calls are TRBV4-2 and TRBJ2-2; TRBD2 matches 9 bases. The CDR3 length is 18 residues. The J segment lost 1 base and the V segment lost 0 bases, leaving 6 bases of the junction unmatched. The germline V gene encodes CDR1 LGHNA and CDR2 YNFKEQ. The CDR3 spells CASSQDGAGGRNTGELFF. In nucleotides, the CDR3 is TGTGCCAGCAGCCAAGATGGAGCGGGGGGCAGGAACACCGGGGAGCTGTTTTTT.

The V call is TRBV4-1, the J call TRBJ2-7; 10 nucleotides line up with TRBD2. CDR1 is MGHRA and CDR2 is YSYEKL in the germline V gene. The CDR3 has 17 residues. After removal of 1 base from V and 6 bases from J, the junction contained 12 bases not matched to a gene. The CDR3: CASSQVLAGALGSEQYV. The CDR3 DNA reads TGCGCCAGCAGCCAAGTGCTAGCGGGGGCCTTGGGGTCCGAGCAGTACGTC.

The rearrangement joins TRBV7-2 to TRBJ2-3, with TRBD2 matching over 10 bases. CDR1 is SGHTA and CDR2 is FQGNSA in the germline V gene. This CDR3 has 17 residues. The J segment lost 3 bases and the V segment lost 2 bases, leaving 8 bases of the junction unmatched. The CDR3 DNA reads as TGTGCCAGCAGCTTACCCCAAGCGGGGGGGCCAACAGATACGCAGTATTTT. Its protein product is CASSLPQAGGPTDTQYF.

This chain connects TRBV4-3 to TRBJ2-1; 9 bases match TRBD2. Germline V gene data show CDR1 as LGHNA and CDR2 as YSLEER. The CDR3 totals 19 residues. Unmatched junction bases numbered 14, after V lost 0 bases and J lost 5 bases. DNA for the CDR3: TGCGCCAGCAGCCAAGATACCGGCGGGGGGGCCCTGCTGGACAATGAGCAGTTCTTC. Translated: CASSQDTGGGALLDNEQFF.

Of note for this clone: Other DNA sequences within the sample encode an identical CDR3. The chain carries TRBV11-2 and TRBJ1-5, with D hard to call. This CDR3 has 13 residues. With 5 bases removed from V and 4 bases from J, the gap between germline ends came to 9 bases. CDR1 and CDR2 (germline): SGHAT, FQNNGV. CDR3 region: CASSPQENQPQHF. CDR3 sequence (DNA): TGTGCCAGCAGCCCGCAGGAAAATCAGCCCCAGCATTTT.

The chain uses TRBV4-2 and TRBJ1-3; tentatively, D is TRBD1 (6 bases). Germline CDR1 LGHNA, CDR2 YNFKEQ. This CDR3 comprises 18 residues. The V end lost 1 base, the J end lost 1 base, and 17 bases lay between the germline ends. Written as DNA, the CDR3 is TGTGCCAGCAGCCAAGTGGGTCGGGGGCCTGAATCTGGAAACACCATATATTTT. This codes for CASSQVGRGPESGNTIYF.

This clone is a singleton in its sample. The rearrangement uses TRBV6-5 and TRBJ1-4, with 10 nucleotides matching TRBD1. The CDR3 is 15 amino acids. J was trimmed by 4 bases and V by 2 bases; bases with no gene match: 1. Germline loops: CDR1 MNHEY, CDR2 SVGAGI. Here the CDR3 DNA reads TGTGCCAGCAGTTACGGGACAGGGGTTAATGAAAAACTGTTTTTT. Translating it yields CASSYGTGVNEKLFF.

The chain employs TRBV5-1 and TRBJ2-2; 8 nucleotides match TRBD2. The germline V gene encodes CDR1 SGHRS and CDR2 YFSETQ. V was clipped by 6 bases and J by 4 bases; unmatched bases: 8. The CDR3 is made up of 15 amino acids. The CDR3 region has the DNA TGCGCCAGCACACCTCGGGGGGGGAGCACCGGGGAGCTGTTTTTT. Protein: CASTPRGGSTGELFF.

The V call is TRBV5-1, the J call TRBJ2-5, with a possible D match to TRBD2 (5 bases). The germline V gene has CDR1 SGHRS and CDR2 YFSETQ. Trimming took 1 base from V and 5 from J, leaving 15 bases between them. This CDR3 has 15 residues. The CDR3 region has the DNA TGCGCCAGCAGCTTGTCGTACGGGGTCGGGGAGACCCAGTACTTC. This encodes CASSLSYGVGETQYF. The full variable domain, its missing parts supplied by reference TRBV5-1 and TRBJ2-5, is KAGVTQTPRYLIKTRGQQVTLSCSPISGHRSVSWYQQTPGQGLQFLFEYFSETQRNKGNFPGRFSGRQFSNSRSEMNVSTLELGDSALYLCASSLSYGVGETQYFGPGTRLLVL.